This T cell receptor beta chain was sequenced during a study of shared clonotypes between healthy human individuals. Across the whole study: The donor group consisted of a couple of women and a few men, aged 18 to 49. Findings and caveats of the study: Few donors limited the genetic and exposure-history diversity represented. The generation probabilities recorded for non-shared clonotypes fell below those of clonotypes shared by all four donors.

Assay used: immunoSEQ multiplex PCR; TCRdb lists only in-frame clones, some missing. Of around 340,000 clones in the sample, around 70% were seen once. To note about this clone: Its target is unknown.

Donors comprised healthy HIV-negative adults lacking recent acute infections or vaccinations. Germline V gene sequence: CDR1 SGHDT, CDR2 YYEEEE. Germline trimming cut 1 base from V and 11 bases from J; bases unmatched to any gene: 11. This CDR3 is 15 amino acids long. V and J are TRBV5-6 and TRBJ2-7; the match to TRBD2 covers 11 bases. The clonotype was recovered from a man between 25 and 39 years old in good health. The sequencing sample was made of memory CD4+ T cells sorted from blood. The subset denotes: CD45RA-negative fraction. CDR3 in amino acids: CASSLTGTSGQPKYF. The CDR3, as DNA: TGTGCCAGCAGCTTGACCGGGACTAGCGGCCAACCGAAGTACTTC.